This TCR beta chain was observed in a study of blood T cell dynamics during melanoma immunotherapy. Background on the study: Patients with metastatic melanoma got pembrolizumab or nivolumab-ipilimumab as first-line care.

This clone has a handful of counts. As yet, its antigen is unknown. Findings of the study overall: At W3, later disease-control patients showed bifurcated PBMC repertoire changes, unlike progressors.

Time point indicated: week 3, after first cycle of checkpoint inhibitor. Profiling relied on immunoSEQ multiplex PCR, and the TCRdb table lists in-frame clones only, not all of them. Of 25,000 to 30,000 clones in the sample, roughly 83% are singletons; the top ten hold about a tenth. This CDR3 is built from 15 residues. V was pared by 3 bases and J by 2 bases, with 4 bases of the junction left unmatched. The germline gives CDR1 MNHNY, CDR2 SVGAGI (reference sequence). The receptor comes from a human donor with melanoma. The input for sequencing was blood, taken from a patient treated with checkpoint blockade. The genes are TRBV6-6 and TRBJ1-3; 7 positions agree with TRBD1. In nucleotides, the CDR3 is TGTGCCAGCAGTTATGACCAGGGGGCTGGAAACACCATATATTTT. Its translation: CASSYDQGAGNTIYF.